The subject of this entry is one TCR beta chain. What it binds is not known. Germline CDR1 and CDR2: SEHNR and FQNEAQ (reference sequence). The CDR3 contains 15 residues. J was trimmed by 10 bases and V by 5 bases; bases with no gene match: 11. These data originate in a study of T cells after yellow fever vaccination. Study information: Fractions containing few cells were prepared with SMART-Seq v4 Ultra Low Input.

As TCR cDNA was made by 5'RACE template switching, a universal primer site and UMIs were added. TCRdb reprocessed the 5' RACE reads via MiXCR and lists one record per CDR3 protein. The sample shows 400,000 to 650,000 distinct CDR3 sequences, about a fifth of them seen only once. Study-level findings and limits: Although most clonotypes did not, a small share appeared in both CD4 and CD8 compartments. Contamination of FACS-sorted repertoires by abundant clonotypes from the bulk population could occur.

V is TRBV7-9 and J is TRBJ2-1; 10 bases are shared with TRBD2. The source is a man aged 18-30 years who received the YFV17D yellow fever vaccine. The specimen comprised PBMCs, sampled approximately 20 days after the first yellow fever vaccination. CDR3 region: CASSISGGAEQEQFF. The CDR3 coding sequence is TGTGCCAGCAGCATCAGCGGGGGGGCAGAGCAGGAGCAGTTCTTC.